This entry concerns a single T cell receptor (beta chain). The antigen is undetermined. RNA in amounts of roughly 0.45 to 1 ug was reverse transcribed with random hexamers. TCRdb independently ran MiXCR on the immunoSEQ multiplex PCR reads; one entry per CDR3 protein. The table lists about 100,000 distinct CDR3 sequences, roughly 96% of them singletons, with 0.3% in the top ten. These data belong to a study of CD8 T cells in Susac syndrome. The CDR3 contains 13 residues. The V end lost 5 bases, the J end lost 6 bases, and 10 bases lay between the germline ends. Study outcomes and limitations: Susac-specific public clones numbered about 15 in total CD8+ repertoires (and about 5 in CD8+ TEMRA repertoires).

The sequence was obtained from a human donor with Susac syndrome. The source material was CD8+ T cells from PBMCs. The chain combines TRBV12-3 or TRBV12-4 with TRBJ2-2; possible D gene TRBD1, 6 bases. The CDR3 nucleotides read TGTGCCAGCAGTCCTCAGGGGCCCGGGGAGCTGTTTTTT. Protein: CASSPQGPGELFF.